This TCR beta chain is drawn from a study of cytomegalovirus exposure and HLA in healthy donors. Study-wide findings and caveats: Associated with cytomegalovirus, according to the listing, were around 160 TCR beta chains. As confirmed in vitro, a few CMV-associated chains were specific for CMV antigens.

This clone was observed once. Its antigen is unidentified. Assay: immunoSEQ multiplex PCR; the TCRdb copy retains only in-frame clones and omits some. The table lists about 98,000 clones, roughly nine tenths of them singletons. The V and J ends lost 1 base and 1 base respectively, with 10 bases between them. Germline assignment: CDR1 KGHSH and CDR2 LQKENI. The CDR3 sequence is 15 residues long. This receptor was identified in a woman aged 25 to 45 in good health and CMV-seronegative. V is TRBV18 and J is TRBJ1-1; no clear D. Sequencing was carried out using PBMCs. The CDR3 sequence is CASSPLGSGNTEAFF. The CDR3 nucleotides are TGTGCCAGCTCACCACTAGGCTCAGGGAACACTGAAGCTTTCTTT. The variable domain in full, completed from reference TRBV18 and TRBJ1-1, reads NAGVMQNPRHLVRRRGQEARLRCSPMKGHSHVYWYRQLPEEGLKFMVYLQKENIIDESGMPKERFSAEFPKEGPSILRIQQVVRGDSAAYFCASSPLGSGNTEAFFGQGTRLTVV.